Following are 18 T cell receptor beta chains from one sample sequenced in a study of CD8+ T cells in alopecia areata. After isolation, RNA underwent reverse transcription to generate cDNA as the sequencing template. The data were produced by immunoSEQ multiplex PCR, yet TCRdb's version contains in-frame clones alone and is incomplete. The sample includes 100,000 to 150,000 clones, around 48% of them seen just once. The sample comprised NKG2D-low CD8+ T cells sorted from blood. The receptor set was obtained from a human donor with alopecia areata.

This clone came up a few times. The rearrangement uses TRBV18 and TRBJ2-5; either TRBD1 or TRBD2 may fit D (5 bases each). Deletions cut 4 bases from V and 0 bases from J, with 12 bases between. The CDR3 length is 15 residues. Germline V gene lookup returns CDR1 KGHSH and CDR2 LQKENI. The CDR3 coding sequence is TGTGCCAGCTCACTTCAACGGGACCACCAAGAGACCCAGTACTTC. Residues: CASSLQRDHQETQYF.

The chain couples TRBV28 to TRBJ1-6; D might be TRBD1 (5 bases). The CDR3 runs 12 residues. V gave up 8 bases and J gave up 10 bases, with 12 bases separating them. Germline V gene data show CDR1 as MDHEN and CDR2 as SYDVKM. This CDR3 is CASRKGYSPLHF. Written as DNA, the CDR3 is TGTGCCAGCCGAAAGGGGTACTCACCCCTCCACTTT.

The CDR3 protein is CSVEETGDRNEQFF. DNA for the CDR3: TGCAGCGTTGAAGAAACAGGGGATCGTAATGAGCAGTTCTTC. This chain joins TRBV29-1 and TRBJ2-1, with 7 bases matching TRBD1. The CDR3 runs 14 residues. The trim removed 0 bases at V and 7 bases at J, leaving 6 bases unmatched. Looked up from germline, CDR1 is SQVTM and CDR2 is ANQGSEA.

This chain uses TRBV30 with TRBJ2-1, with TRBD2 identical over 7 bases. CDR3 length: 17 amino acids. CDR1 GTSNPN and CDR2 SVGIG come from the germline V gene (reference sequence). Unmatched junction bases numbered 13, after V lost 1 base and J lost 4 bases. CDR3 amino acids: CAWSGQTSALIYNEQFF. The CDR3, as DNA: TGTGCCTGGAGTGGCCAAACTAGCGCCTTGATATACAATGAGCAGTTCTTC.

This clone showed up just a few times. The rearrangement joins TRBV30 to TRBJ1-2; D is uncertain. V gave up 4 bases and J gave up 4 bases, with 13 bases separating them. The CDR3 sequence is 13 residues long. In germline, CDR1 is GTSNPN, CDR2 SVGIG (reference sequence). The CDR3 DNA follows: TGTGCCTGGACTCCCACCACCGCCTATGGCTACACCTTC. Translation: CAWTPTTAYGYTF.

In this sample, this clone turned up a few times. This chain joins TRBV29-1 and TRBJ2-7; maybe TRBD2 (6 bases). Germline CDR1 reads SQVTM; CDR2 reads ANQGSEA. The CDR3 covers 15 residues. With 4 bases removed from V and 2 bases from J, the gap between germline ends came to 18 bases. The DNA for the CDR3 is TGCAGCGTTGCTCTTTGGCGGGGAAGTACCTACGAGCAGTACTTC. It yields the protein CSVALWRGSTYEQYF.

V usage is TRBV25-1 and J usage is TRBJ1-1, with unresolved D. This CDR3 has 12 amino acids. V was clipped by 2 bases and J by 7 bases, with 8 bases between them. The V gene's germline CDR1 is MGHDK and CDR2 SYGVNS. The CDR3 here is CASSEIGIEAFF. As DNA, the CDR3 is TGTGCCAGCAGTGAAATCGGGATTGAAGCTTTCTTT. Looking up the rest from reference TRBV25-1 and TRBJ1-1 gives the full variable domain: EADIYQTPRYLVIGTGKKITLECSQTMGHDKMYWYQQDPGMELHLIHYSYGVNSTEKGDLSSESTVSRIRTEHFPLTLESARPSHTSQYLCASSEIGIEAFFGQGTRLTVV.

This chain connects TRBV27 to TRBJ2-7; D tentatively fits TRBD1 or TRBD2 (6 bases each). The CDR3 covers 14 residues. Germline CDR1 MNHEY, CDR2 SMNVEV (reference sequence). Trimming removed 2 bases from V and 0 bases from J, with 8 bases in between. This chain's CDR3 is CASSLRGHSYEQYF. Here the CDR3 DNA reads TGTGCCAGCAGTTTACGGGGGCACTCCTACGAGCAGTACTTC.

This chain links TRBV11-2 with TRBJ2-1, with TRBD1 as a possible D gene (6 bases). This CDR3 spans 14 amino acids. Trimming shortened V by 7 bases and J by 4 bases, and 14 bases separated the two germline ends. Looked up from germline, CDR1 is SGHAT and CDR2 is FQNNGV. In nucleotides, the CDR3 is TGTGCCAGCACCACAGGGACCCCTTACAATGAGCAGTTCTTC. Translated: CASTTGTPYNEQFF.

V is TRBV29-1 and J is TRBJ2-1; 7 nucleotides line up with TRBD2. The CDR3 has 12 amino acids. CDR1 and CDR2 from the germline V gene are SQVTM and ANQGSEA. The CDR3 DNA reads as TGCACCGTCTGGGCTAGCGGCAATGAGCAGTTCTTC. It codes for CTVWASGNEQFF.

This clone was picked up a small number of times. The chain recombines TRBV5-1 with TRBJ2-1; D is possibly TRBD2 (6 bases). Trimming removed 2 bases at V and 1 base at J, with 7 bases between. From germline, CDR1 is SGHRS and CDR2 YFSETQ. CDR3 length: 14 amino acids. This CDR3 is CASSFRESYNEQFF. The CDR3 bases are TGCGCCAGCAGCTTCCGGGAGTCCTACAATGAGCAGTTCTTC.

This clone was seen a few times. The chain links TRBV28 to TRBJ2-1; perhaps TRBD2 as D (5 bases). The CDR3 loop spans 11 amino acids. CDR1 MDHEN and CDR2 SYDVKM come from the germline V gene. Trimming cost V 3 bases and J 11 bases, with 8 bases left between them. The CDR3 protein is CASSFRLQQFF. The DNA for the CDR3 is TGTGCCAGCAGTTTCAGACTACAGCAGTTCTTC.

This chain links TRBV27 with TRBJ1-1; D perhaps matches TRBD1 (6 bases). V was cut by 3 bases and J by 1 base, with 12 bases left in between. Germline values: CDR1 MNHEY, CDR2 SMNVEV (reference sequence). The CDR3 is made up of 15 amino acids. CDR3 region: CASSFAGQWNTEAFF. DNA for the CDR3: TGTGCCAGCAGTTTTGCCGGACAGTGGAACACTGAAGCTTTCTTT.

This chain joins TRBV29-1 and TRBJ2-1; maybe TRBD2 (5 bases). CDR3 length: 11 amino acids. Trimming left V 4 bases short and J 9 bases short, with 10 bases between. Germline CDR1 and CDR2: SQVTM and ANQGSEA. CDR3 bases: TGCAGCGTTGGCGGGTGGGGTGAGCAGTTCTTC. It encodes CSVGGWGEQFF.

The J gene is TRBJ2-4, the V gene TRBV23-1; TRBD2 matches 10 bases. TRBV23-1 is flagged as an ORF with uncertain function. This CDR3 comprises 18 residues. Losses at the gene ends were 8 bases for V and 5 bases for J; bases not matched to a gene: 18. The CDR3 bases are TGCGCCAGCCCGAAAAGGGACTCTAGCGGGGGCCCGCAAAACATTCAGTACTTC. It translates to CASPKRDSSGGPQNIQYF.

This clone has only a few counts. The genes are TRBV27 and TRBJ2-7; the D gene is possibly TRBD1 (6 bases). V dropped 4 bases and J dropped 3 bases, with 10 bases sitting between them. CDR3 length: 13 amino acids. Per germline, CDR1 MNHEY and CDR2 SMNVEV (reference sequence). CDR3 nucleotide sequence: TGTGCCAGCAGTTCTGGACAGCTCTACGAGCAGTACTTC. As protein: CASSSGQLYEQYF.

V and J are TRBV13 and TRBJ1-2; no clear D gene. Germline V gene sequence: CDR1 PRHDT, CDR2 FYEKMQ (reference sequence). CDR3 length equals 13 residues. V was shortened by 2 bases and J by 2 bases, with 6 bases between the two germline ends. Here the CDR3 DNA reads TGTGCCAGCAGCTTAACTCAAAACTATGGCTACACCTTC. Amino acid sequence: CASSLTQNYGYTF.

The V call is TRBV13, the J call TRBJ2-7, with D unclear. Germline CDR1 is PRHDT and CDR2 is FYEKMQ (reference sequence). The CDR3 spans 13 residues. Trimming cost V 4 bases and J 7 bases, with 14 bases left between them. CDR3 nucleotides: TGTGCCAGCAGCTCCGGACGGTCCGGGGAGCAGTACTTC. This translates into CASSSGRSGEQYF.